These 29 T cell receptor beta chains share one sample of origin, sequenced in a study of T cell clonotyping in hematopoietic cell transplantation. This sample's time point: recipient sample about 28 days before transplant, after cytoreduction. Sequencing used immunoSEQ multiplex PCR; TCRdb keeps in-frame clones, though not all of them. Of approximately 80,000 clones in the sample, 95% to 97% were seen once. This specimen was peripheral blood mononuclear cells, taken before stem cell transplant. All receptors come from a woman in her fifties or sixties with acute myeloid leukemia. Some clones in this sample may be carry-over from other donors' samples.

This chain joins TRBV5-1 and TRBJ1-4, with D possibly being TRBD1 (6 bases). The CDR3 covers 15 residues. CDR1 SGHRS and CDR2 YFSETQ come from the germline V gene. V lost 1 base to trimming and J lost 2 bases, with 9 bases between them. The CDR3 sequence is CASSLSTGTNEKLFF. In DNA, the CDR3 is TGCGCCAGCAGCTTGAGTACAGGGACTAATGAAAAACTGTTTTTT.

J is TRBJ1-4 and V is TRBV30; 7 positions agree with TRBD1. Per germline, CDR1 GTSNPN and CDR2 SVGIG (reference sequence). The CDR3 length is 13 residues. V gave up 7 bases and J gave up 2 bases; unmatched junction bases: 4. The DNA for the CDR3 is TGTGCCTATATGGGACAGACTAATGAAAAACTGTTTTTT. It codes for CAYMGQTNEKLFF.

The V and J genes are TRBV27 and TRBJ2-7, with D possibly being TRBD1 (6 bases). Trimming stripped 5 bases from V and 4 bases from J, with 12 bases between. The CDR3 has 13 residues. Per the germline V gene, CDR1 is MNHEY and CDR2 is SMNVEV (reference sequence). This CDR3 is CASSPSQGYEQYF. CDR3 coding DNA: TGTGCCAGCAGTCCCTCTCAGGGGTACGAGCAGTACTTC.

The chain joins TRBV6-5 to TRBJ2-7; TRBD2 agrees at 12 bases. This CDR3 region has 14 residues. Germline CDR1 reads MNHEY; CDR2 reads SVGAGI. The trim removed 6 bases at V and 2 bases at J, leaving 2 bases unmatched. Written as DNA, the CDR3 is TGTGCCAGCAGACGACTAGCGGGGGCCTACGAGCAGTACTTC. It translates to CASRRLAGAYEQYF.

The V gene is TRBV19, the J gene TRBJ1-5; D unresolved. Germline CDR1 LNHDA, CDR2 SQIVND (reference sequence). V lost 3 bases and J lost 0, with 12 bases in between. This CDR3 region has 16 residues. CDR3: CASSIRSPPSNQPQHF. CDR3 DNA sequence: TGTGCCAGTAGTATTCGGTCCCCCCCTAGCAATCAGCCCCAGCATTTT.

The rearrangement joins TRBV28 to TRBJ2-1; 7 nucleotides agree with TRBD1. Germline V gene lookup returns CDR1 MDHEN and CDR2 SYDVKM. The junction had 2 bases not matched to a gene; V was cut back by 1 base and J by 8 bases. CDR3 length: 13 amino acids. The CDR3 bases are TGTGCCAGCAGTTTATTGAGGGGGCATGAGCAGTTCTTC. Encoded protein: CASSLLRGHEQFF.

The sample holds one count of this clone. The V call is TRBV5-8, the J call TRBJ1-6; no clear D. From germline, CDR1 is SGHTS and CDR2 YDEGEE. This CDR3 contains 11 residues. Trimming stripped 4 bases from V and 7 bases from J, with 3 bases between. DNA for the CDR3: TGTGCCAGCAGCCACAATTCACCCCTCCACTTT. Protein product: CASSHNSPLHF.

The DNA for the CDR3 is TGCGCCAGCAGCGGGAGCGGGGTCAGGGGCGGCGAGCAGTACTTC. Translation gives CASSGSGVRGGEQYF. V usage is TRBV5-1 and J usage is TRBJ2-7; perhaps TRBD2 as D (7 bases). Trimming took off 4 bases at V and 6 bases at J, with 20 bases between the two ends. CDR1 and CDR2 from the germline V gene are SGHRS and YFSETQ. The CDR3 consists of 15 residues.

The chain has TRBV11-2 and TRBJ2-7, with a weak D call TRBD1 (5 bases). This CDR3 region has 16 residues. Germline assignment: CDR1 SGHAT and CDR2 FQNNGV. V dropped 1 base and J dropped 0 bases, with 13 bases sitting between them. CDR3 DNA: TGTGCCAGCAGCTTAGTTCAGGGATACCCCTCCTACGAGCAGTACTTC. It specifies CASSLVQGYPSYEQYF.

The CDR3 reads CATTGQVSSPLHF. The CDR3 DNA reads TGTGCCACCACGGGACAGGTCTCTTCACCCCTCCACTTT. The V and J genes are TRBV11-2 and TRBJ1-6; 8 bases are shared with TRBD1. This CDR3 has 13 amino acids. Trimming cost V 10 bases and J 9 bases; bases outside gene matches: 8. The germline gives CDR1 SGHAT, CDR2 FQNNGV. Supplemented by reference TRBV11-2 and TRBJ1-6, the full variable domain reads EAGVAQSPRYKIIEKRQSVAFWCNPISGHATLYWYQQILGQGPKLLIQFQNNGVVDDSQLPKDRFSAERLKGVDSTLKIQPAKLEDSAVYLCATTGQVSSPLHFGNGTRLTVT.

The V and J genes are TRBV11-3 and TRBJ2-2; D tentatively fits TRBD1 or TRBD2 (5 bases each). In germline, CDR1 is SGHNT, CDR2 YENEEA. Between the trimmed V and J ends, which lost 1 base and 2 bases, there was a span of 11 bases. The CDR3 has 16 residues. CDR3 sequence reads: CASSLVRGLNTGELFF. The CDR3 DNA is TGTGCCAGCAGCTTAGTGAGGGGCTTAAACACCGGGGAGCTGTTTTTT. Full variable domain (rest looked up from reference TRBV11-3 and TRBJ2-2): EAGVVQSPRYKIIEKKQPVAFWCNPISGHNTLYWYLQNLGQGPELLIRYENEEAVDDSQLPKDRFSAERLKGVDSTLKIQPAELGDSAVYLCASSLVRGLNTGELFFGEGSRLTVL.

This rearrangement joins TRBV6-5 to TRBJ2-7, with 15 nucleotides matching TRBD2. Losses at the gene ends were 8 bases for V and 4 bases for J; bases not matched to a gene: 6. The CDR3 runs to 15 residues. Germline assignment: CDR1 MNHEY and CDR2 SVGAGI. The CDR3 loop is CASQRGTSGGYEQYF. Written as DNA, the CDR3 is TGTGCCAGCCAAAGGGGGACTAGCGGGGGGTACGAGCAGTACTTC.

The chain combines TRBV28 with TRBJ1-5; D possibly corresponds to TRBD1 (5 bases). Germline-derived CDR1 and CDR2 are MDHEN and SYDVKM. The CDR3 contains 15 residues. Between the trimmed V and J ends, which lost 4 bases and 5 bases, there was a span of 15 bases. The CDR3 nucleotides are TGTGCCAGCAGTTCCCGCAAAGGGGTGGATCAGCCCCAGCATTTT. Protein sequence: CASSSRKGVDQPQHF.

The rearrangement links TRBV7-3 to TRBJ2-7, with 8 bases that match TRBD1. The ends lost 5 bases at V and 5 bases at J; junction bases unmatched: 5. The germline V gene encodes CDR1 SGHTA and CDR2 FQGTGA. The CDR3 is 13 amino acids. This chain's CDR3 is CASSLGQGNEQYF. CDR3 coding DNA: TGTGCCAGCAGCCTCGGACAGGGAAACGAGCAGTACTTC.

CDR3 residues: CASSPKGANTDTQYF. In DNA, the CDR3 is TGCGCCAGCAGCCCGAAGGGGGCTAACACAGATACGCAGTATTTT. This chain joins TRBV5-1 and TRBJ2-3; 7 bases are a match to TRBD1. The CDR3 length is 15 residues. Germline V gives CDR1 SGHRS, CDR2 YFSETQ. With V trimmed by 4 bases and J by 2 bases, 7 bases remained unmatched.

The rearrangement links TRBV9 to TRBJ1-5; TRBD1 is a possible D gene (5 bases). Germline-derived CDR1 and CDR2 are SGDLS and YYNGEE. The CDR3 extends over 15 amino acids. The germline V and J ends were trimmed by 3 bases and 3 bases, with 13 bases remaining between them. CDR3 sequence reads: CASSAGGFVNQPQHF. CDR3 bases: TGTGCCAGCAGCGCCGGGGGGTTCGTCAATCAGCCCCAGCATTTT.

Details on this clone: An end of the junction does not agree with germline; a read error may underlie this. CDR3 protein: CASSFAGGRGTGELFF. The CDR3 nucleotides are TGTGCTAGCAGCTTCGCGGGAGGTCGGGGTACCGGGGAGCTGTTTTTT. V is TRBV7-7 and J is TRBJ2-2; the match to TRBD2 covers 8 bases. The V gene's germline CDR1 is SSHAT and CDR2 FNYEAQ (reference sequence). The CDR3 length is 16 residues.

This sequence joins TRBV7-9 and TRBJ2-7, with TRBD2 matching 7 bases. The CDR3 covers 14 residues. V lost 5 bases, J lost 5 bases, and 9 bases stayed unmatched. CDR1 and CDR2 from the germline V gene are SEHNR and FQNEAQ (reference sequence). For the CDR3, the DNA is TGTGCCAGCAGCGGGCCCCAAGCGGGAAACGAGCAGTACTTC. Amino acid sequence: CASSGPQAGNEQYF.

V gene TRBV7-2 combines with J gene TRBJ2-7; D is possibly TRBD1 (6 bases). The germline V and J ends were trimmed by 1 base and 3 bases, with 13 bases remaining between them. The germline CDR1 and CDR2 sequences are SGHTA and FQGNSA. The length of the CDR3 is 15 residues. The CDR3 here is CASSLVGQNLYEQYF. Written as DNA, the CDR3 is TGTGCCAGCAGCTTAGTTGGACAGAACCTCTACGAGCAGTACTTC.

The chain combines TRBV2 with TRBJ2-3; D may match TRBD1 or TRBD2 (6 bases each). CDR1 is SNHLY, CDR2 FYNNEI, per germline. The CDR3 loop spans 19 amino acids. Deletions cut 2 bases from V and 1 base from J, with 22 bases between. The CDR3 sequence is CASSEYSTLRGEGTDTQYF. The CDR3 region has the DNA TGTGCCAGCAGTGAATATTCGACGTTGAGGGGGGAGGGCACAGATACGCAGTATTTT.

V is TRBV4-1 and J is TRBJ1-3; 9 bases align to TRBD1. The CDR3 covers 18 residues. The trim removed 4 bases at V and 7 bases at J, leaving 17 bases unmatched. Germline CDR1 reads MGHRA; CDR2 reads YSYEKL. This CDR3 is CASSPGRSTGTGRNTIYF. CDR3 nucleotide sequence: TGCGCCAGCAGCCCAGGTCGAAGTACCGGGACAGGGAGGAACACCATATATTTT.

The chain combines TRBV6-1 with TRBJ1-5; D possibly corresponds to TRBD1 (5 bases). Germline CDR1 is MNHNS and CDR2 is SASEGT. This CDR3 has 13 amino acids. Trimming stripped 7 bases from V and 1 base from J, with 8 bases between. The CDR3 sequence: CASNRLSNQPQHF. In DNA, the CDR3 is TGTGCCAGCAACAGGCTAAGCAATCAGCCCCAGCATTTT.

The DNA of the CDR3 is TGTGCCAGCAGTACAGGGGGCTCGGGGAACACTGAAGCTTTCTTT. Translating it yields CASSTGGSGNTEAFF. This chain connects TRBV28 to TRBJ1-1, with 9 bases aligning to TRBD1. Trimming took 5 bases from V and 1 from J; bases not matched to a gene: 5. The germline V gene encodes CDR1 MDHEN and CDR2 SYDVKM. The CDR3 is 15 amino acids.

The chain joins TRBV28 to TRBJ1-4; D ambiguous. CDR1 is MDHEN, CDR2 SYDVKM, per germline. This CDR3 spans 14 amino acids. V was pared by 3 bases and J by 8 bases, with 13 bases between. CDR3: CASSFNSNGEKLFF. CDR3 DNA sequence: TGTGCCAGCAGTTTCAACAGTAATGGAGAAAAACTGTTTTTT.

J is TRBJ2-7 and V is TRBV7-6, with 14 bases matching TRBD2. Trimming took 10 bases from V and 2 from J; bases not matched to a gene: 4. Per the germline V gene, CDR1 is SGHVS and CDR2 is FNYEAQ. This CDR3 has 14 amino acids. Here the CDR3 reads CATGTSGGPYEQYF. CDR3 DNA sequence: TGTGCCACCGGGACTAGCGGGGGCCCCTACGAGCAGTACTTC.

The V call is TRBV19, the J call TRBJ2-3; 8 bases line up with TRBD1. With V trimmed by 7 bases and J by 0 bases, 6 bases remained unmatched. CDR1 and CDR2 (germline): LNHDA, SQIVND (reference sequence). CDR3 length: 15 residues. The CDR3 loop reads CASMVTGASTDTQYF. The CDR3 DNA reads as TGTGCCAGTATGGTGACAGGGGCCAGCACAGATACGCAGTATTTT.

This chain joins TRBV5-1 and TRBJ1-2, with D possibly matching TRBD1 (5 bases). The CDR3 has 15 amino acids. CDR1 is SGHRS, CDR2 YFSETQ, per germline. V lost 5 bases to trimming and J lost 5 bases, with 19 bases between them. The CDR3, as DNA: TGCGCCAGCAGTCAGGGCCCAGCTCGCGAATATGGCTACACCTTC. Residues: CASSQGPAREYGYTF. The full variable domain, completed using reference TRBV5-1 and TRBJ1-2, is KAGVTQTPRYLIKTRGQQVTLSCSPISGHRSVSWYQQTPGQGLQFLFEYFSETQRNKGNFPGRFSGRQFSNSRSEMNVSTLELGDSALYLCASSQGPAREYGYTFGSGTRLTVV.

V is TRBV6-5 and J is TRBJ2-7; 7 nucleotides line up with TRBD1. The ends lost 5 bases at V and 2 bases at J; junction bases unmatched: 6. The CDR3 is made up of 14 amino acids. CDR1 is MNHEY, CDR2 SVGAGI, per germline. The CDR3 loop reads CASSMDRSPYEQYF. The DNA for the CDR3 is TGTGCCAGCAGTATGGACAGGTCACCCTACGAGCAGTACTTC.

The genes are TRBV29-1 and TRBJ2-5; D not resolved. Germline CDR1 is SQVTM and CDR2 is ANQGSEA. This CDR3 has 11 residues. CDR3 nucleotides: TGCATTGTTACGGCCCAAGAGACCCAGTACTTC. Protein product: CIVTAQETQYF.